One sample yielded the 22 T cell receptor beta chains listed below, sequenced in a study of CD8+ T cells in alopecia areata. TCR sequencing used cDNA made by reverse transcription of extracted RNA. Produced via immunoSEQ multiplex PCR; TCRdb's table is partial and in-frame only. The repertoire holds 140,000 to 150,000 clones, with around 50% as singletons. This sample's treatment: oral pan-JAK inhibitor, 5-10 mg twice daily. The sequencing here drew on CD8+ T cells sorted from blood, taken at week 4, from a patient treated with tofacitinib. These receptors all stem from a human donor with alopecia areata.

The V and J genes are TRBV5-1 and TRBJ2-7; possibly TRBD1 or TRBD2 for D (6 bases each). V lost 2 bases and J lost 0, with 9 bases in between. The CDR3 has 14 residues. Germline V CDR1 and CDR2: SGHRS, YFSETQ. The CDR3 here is CASSFGGRSYEQYF. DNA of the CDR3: TGCGCCAGCAGCTTCGGGGGCCGCTCCTACGAGCAGTACTTC.

The CDR3 sequence is CASSAGIGYTF. CDR3 in DNA: TGTGCCAGCAGCGCGGGAATTGGCTACACCTTC. The rearrangement uses TRBV5-4 and TRBJ1-2; D is ambiguous. Trimming left V 4 bases short and J 7 bases short, with 8 bases between. CDR3 length: 11 amino acids. Germline-derived CDR1 and CDR2 are SGHNT and YYREEE (reference sequence).

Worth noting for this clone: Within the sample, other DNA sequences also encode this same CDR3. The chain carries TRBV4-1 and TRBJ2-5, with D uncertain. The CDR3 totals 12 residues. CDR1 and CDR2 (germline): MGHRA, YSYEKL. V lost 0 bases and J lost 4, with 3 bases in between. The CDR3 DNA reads TGCGCCAGCAGCCAAGATCGAGAGACCCAGTACTTC. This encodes CASSQDRETQYF.

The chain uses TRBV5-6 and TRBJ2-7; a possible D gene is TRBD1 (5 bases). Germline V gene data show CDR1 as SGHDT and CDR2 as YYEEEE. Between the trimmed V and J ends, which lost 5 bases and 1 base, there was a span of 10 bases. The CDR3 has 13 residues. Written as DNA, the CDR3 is TGTGCCAGCAGTCCCCAGGGATCCTACGAGCAGTACTTC. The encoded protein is CASSPQGSYEQYF.

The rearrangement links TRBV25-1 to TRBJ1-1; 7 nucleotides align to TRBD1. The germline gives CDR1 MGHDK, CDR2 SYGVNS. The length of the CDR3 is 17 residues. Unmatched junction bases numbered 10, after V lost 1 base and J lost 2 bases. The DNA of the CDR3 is TGTGCCAGCAGTGAATTCGTGTTGGACAGGTTTAACACTGAAGCTTTCTTT. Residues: CASSEFVLDRFNTEAFF.

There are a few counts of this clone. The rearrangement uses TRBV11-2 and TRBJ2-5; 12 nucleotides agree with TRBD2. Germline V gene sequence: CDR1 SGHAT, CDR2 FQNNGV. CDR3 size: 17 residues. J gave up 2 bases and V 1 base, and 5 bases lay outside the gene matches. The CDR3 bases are TGTGCCAGCAGCTTAGGACTAGCGGGGGCCAATCAAGAGACCCAGTACTTC. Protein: CASSLGLAGANQETQYF.

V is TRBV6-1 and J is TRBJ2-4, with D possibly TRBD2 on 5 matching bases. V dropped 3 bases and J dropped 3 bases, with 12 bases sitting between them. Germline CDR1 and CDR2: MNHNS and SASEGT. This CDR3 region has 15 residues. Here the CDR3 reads CASSDWGEGKNIQYF. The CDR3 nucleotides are TGTGCCAGCAGTGACTGGGGAGAGGGCAAAAACATTCAGTACTTC.

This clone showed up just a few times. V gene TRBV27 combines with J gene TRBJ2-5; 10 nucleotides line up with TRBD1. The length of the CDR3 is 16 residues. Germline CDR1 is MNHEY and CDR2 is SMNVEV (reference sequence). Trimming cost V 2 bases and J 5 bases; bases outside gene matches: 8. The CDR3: CASSLAPGTGVETQYF. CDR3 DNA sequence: TGTGCCAGCAGTTTAGCTCCCGGGACAGGGGTGGAGACCCAGTACTTC.

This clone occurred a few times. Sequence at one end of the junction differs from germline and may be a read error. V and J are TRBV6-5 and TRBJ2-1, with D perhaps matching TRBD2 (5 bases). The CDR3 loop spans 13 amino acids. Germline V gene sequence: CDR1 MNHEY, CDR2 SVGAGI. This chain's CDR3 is CASSYSTGSQHVF. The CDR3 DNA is TGTGCCAGCAGTTACTCGACGGGAAGTCAGCATGTCTTC.

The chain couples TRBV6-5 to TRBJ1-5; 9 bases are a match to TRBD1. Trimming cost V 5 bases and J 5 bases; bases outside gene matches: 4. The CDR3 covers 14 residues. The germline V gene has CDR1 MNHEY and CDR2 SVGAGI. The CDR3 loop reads CASSQGQGHQPQHF. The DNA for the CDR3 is TGTGCCAGCAGTCAGGGACAGGGACATCAGCCCCAGCATTTT.

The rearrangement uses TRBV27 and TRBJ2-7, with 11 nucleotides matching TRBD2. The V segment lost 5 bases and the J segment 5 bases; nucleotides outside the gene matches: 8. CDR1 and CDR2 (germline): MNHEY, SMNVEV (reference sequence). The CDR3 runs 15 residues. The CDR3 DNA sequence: TGTGCCAGCAGTCCACCGACTAGCGGGGTCGACGAGCAGTACTTC. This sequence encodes CASSPPTSGVDEQYF.

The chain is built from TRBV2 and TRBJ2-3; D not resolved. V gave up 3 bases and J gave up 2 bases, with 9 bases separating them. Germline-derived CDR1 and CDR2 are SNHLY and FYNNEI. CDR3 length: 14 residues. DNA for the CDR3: TGTGCCAGCAGTGAGGCGTCAGACACAGATACGCAGTATTTT. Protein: CASSEASDTDTQYF. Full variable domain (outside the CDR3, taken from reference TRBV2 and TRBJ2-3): EPEVTQTPSHQVTQMGQEVILRCVPISNHLYFYWYRQILGQKVEFLVSFYNNEISEKSEIFDDQFSVERPDGSNFTLKIRSTKLEDSAMYFCASSEASDTDTQYFGPGTRLTVL.

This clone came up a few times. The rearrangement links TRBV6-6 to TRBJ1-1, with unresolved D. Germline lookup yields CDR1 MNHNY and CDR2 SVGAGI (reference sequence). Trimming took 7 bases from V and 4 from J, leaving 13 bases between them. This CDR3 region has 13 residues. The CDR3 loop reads CASKPQEFTEAFF. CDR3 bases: TGTGCCAGCAAACCCCAGGAGTTCACTGAAGCTTTCTTT.

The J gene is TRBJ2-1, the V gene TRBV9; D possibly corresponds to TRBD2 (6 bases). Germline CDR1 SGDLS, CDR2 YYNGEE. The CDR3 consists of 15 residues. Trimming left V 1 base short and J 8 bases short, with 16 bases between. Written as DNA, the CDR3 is TGTGCCAGCAGCGTATTTGGTCGGGGGAGCGATGAGCAGTTCTTC. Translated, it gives CASSVFGRGSDEQFF.

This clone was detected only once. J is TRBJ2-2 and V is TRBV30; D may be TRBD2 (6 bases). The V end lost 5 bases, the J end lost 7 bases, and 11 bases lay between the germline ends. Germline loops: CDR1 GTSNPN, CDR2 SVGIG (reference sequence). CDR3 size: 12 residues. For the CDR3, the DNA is TGTGCCTGGGGTAGACTAGGCGGGGAGCTGTTTTTT. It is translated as CAWGRLGGELFF.

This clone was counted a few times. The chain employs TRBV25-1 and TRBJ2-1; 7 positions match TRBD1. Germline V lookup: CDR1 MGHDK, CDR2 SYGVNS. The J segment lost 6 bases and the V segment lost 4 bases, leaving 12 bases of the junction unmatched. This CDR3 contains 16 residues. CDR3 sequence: CASSADRVRGFNEQFF. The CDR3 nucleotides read TGTGCCAGCAGTGCCGACAGGGTAAGAGGCTTCAATGAGCAGTTCTTC.

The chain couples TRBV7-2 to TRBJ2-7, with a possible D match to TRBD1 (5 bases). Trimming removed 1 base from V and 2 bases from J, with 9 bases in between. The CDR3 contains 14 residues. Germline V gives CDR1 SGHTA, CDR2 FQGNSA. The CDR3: CASSLGGGPYEQYF. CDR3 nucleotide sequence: TGTGCCAGCAGCTTAGGGGGCGGACCCTACGAGCAGTACTTC.

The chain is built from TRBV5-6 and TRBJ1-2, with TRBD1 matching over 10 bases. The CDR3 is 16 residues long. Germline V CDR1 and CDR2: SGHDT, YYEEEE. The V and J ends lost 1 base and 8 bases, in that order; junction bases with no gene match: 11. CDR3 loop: CASSLRDRGIYGGYTF. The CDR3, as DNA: TGTGCCAGCAGCTTGCGGGACAGGGGTATTTACGGGGGCTACACCTTC.

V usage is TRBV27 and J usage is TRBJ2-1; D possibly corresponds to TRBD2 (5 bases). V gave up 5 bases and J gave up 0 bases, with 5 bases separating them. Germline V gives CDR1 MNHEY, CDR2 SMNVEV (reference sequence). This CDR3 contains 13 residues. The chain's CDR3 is CASSGSSYNEQFF. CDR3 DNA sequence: TGTGCCAGCAGTGGGAGCTCCTACAATGAGCAGTTCTTC.

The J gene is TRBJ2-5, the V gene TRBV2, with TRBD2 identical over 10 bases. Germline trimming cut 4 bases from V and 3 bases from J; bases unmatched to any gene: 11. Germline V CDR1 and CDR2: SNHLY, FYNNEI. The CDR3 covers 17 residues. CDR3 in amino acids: CASSVLSGGNLKETQYF. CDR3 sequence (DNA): TGTGCCAGCAGTGTACTTAGCGGGGGGAACCTTAAAGAGACCCAGTACTTC.

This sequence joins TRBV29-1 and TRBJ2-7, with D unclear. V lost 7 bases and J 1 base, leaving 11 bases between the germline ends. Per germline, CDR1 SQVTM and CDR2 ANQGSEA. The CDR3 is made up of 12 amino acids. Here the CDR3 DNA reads TGCAGCGCCGAATCTGGTTCCTACGAGCAGTACTTC. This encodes CSAESGSYEQYF.

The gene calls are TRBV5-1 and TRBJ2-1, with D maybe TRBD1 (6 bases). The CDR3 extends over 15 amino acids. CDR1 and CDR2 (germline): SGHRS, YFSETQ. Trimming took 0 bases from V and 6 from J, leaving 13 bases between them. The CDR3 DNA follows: TGCGCCAGCAGCTTGGCCCAGGGGACCTCCAATGAGCAGTTCTTC. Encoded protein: CASSLAQGTSNEQFF.